These 17 T cell receptor beta chains were all obtained from the same sample, sequenced in a study of cytomegalovirus exposure and HLA in healthy donors. This PCR relied on a set of 60 Vbeta primers and 13 Jbeta primers. TCRdb's table, derived via immunoSEQ multiplex PCR, lists solely in-frame clones and lacks some. The sample holds around 130,000 clones, approximately 80% seen once. Sequenced input: PBMCs. These receptors came from a man between 18 and 29 years old in good health and CMV-seropositive.

The genes are TRBV4-1 and TRBJ1-2, with 9 bases aligning to TRBD1. Germline V gene lookup returns CDR1 MGHRA and CDR2 YSYEKL. The length of the CDR3 is 15 residues. Unmatched junction bases numbered 6, after V lost 4 bases and J lost 3 bases. The CDR3 region has the DNA TGCGCCAGCAGCCCTTCGACAGGGGGGGACTATGGCTACACCTTC. This gives the protein CASSPSTGGDYGYTF.

The chain has TRBV7-9 and TRBJ1-3; 10 nucleotides match TRBD1. V gave up 3 bases and J gave up 1 base; unmatched junction bases: 12. This CDR3 contains 19 residues. Germline V gives CDR1 SEHNR, CDR2 FQNEAQ (reference sequence). As DNA, the CDR3 is TGTGCCAGCAGCTTCGGAAATTTACGGGACAGGGGATCTGGAAACACCATATATTTT. This sequence encodes CASSFGNLRDRGSGNTIYF.

The CDR3 region has the DNA TGTGCCAGCAGCTTAGGGGGGCTAGCGGAGAACGAGCAGTACTTC. It codes for CASSLGGLAENEQYF. This rearrangement joins TRBV11-3 to TRBJ2-7; maybe TRBD2 (7 bases). The CDR3 extends over 15 amino acids. Per germline, CDR1 SGHNT and CDR2 YENEEA. Trimming left V 1 base short and J 5 bases short, with 15 bases between.

In nucleotides, the CDR3 is TGTGCCAGCAGTGAAGGAGGGGGAATGACTGAAGCTTTCTTT. This sequence encodes CASSEGGGMTEAFF. The chain links TRBV2 to TRBJ1-1; D is possibly TRBD1 (6 bases). The CDR3 is 14 residues long. Germline CDR1 reads SNHLY; CDR2 reads FYNNEI. Trimming took 1 base from V and 5 from J, leaving 11 bases between them.

The rearrangement uses TRBV19 and TRBJ2-1; a weak D match, TRBD1 (6 bases). V gave up 4 bases and J gave up 3 bases, with 10 bases separating them. Germline loops: CDR1 LNHDA, CDR2 SQIVND (reference sequence). The CDR3 consists of 14 residues. The CDR3 here is CASSKGDNYNEQFF. CDR3 coding DNA: TGTGCCAGTAGTAAGGGGGACAACTACAATGAGCAGTTCTTC.

V is TRBV19 and J is TRBJ1-2; a weak D match, TRBD1 (6 bases). Germline-derived CDR1 and CDR2 are LNHDA and SQIVND (reference sequence). Trimming took 4 bases from V and 4 from J, leaving 22 bases between them. There are 17 residues in the CDR3. The CDR3 bases are TGTGCCAGTAGTAACCCTACGGGGGGGGCCGACCTCTATGGCTACACCTTC. Translated: CASSNPTGGADLYGYTF.

The rearrangement links TRBV5-1 to TRBJ1-1; TRBD1 matches 10 bases. J gave up 4 bases and V 3 bases, and 21 bases lay outside the gene matches. There are 20 residues in the CDR3. Germline values: CDR1 SGHRS, CDR2 YFSETQ. CDR3 amino acids: CASSSRPRQGARGEVTEAFF. DNA of the CDR3: TGCGCCAGCAGCTCGCGGCCCCGACAGGGGGCCAGAGGGGAAGTCACTGAAGCTTTCTTT.

V gene TRBV19 combines with J gene TRBJ2-5, with D tentatively TRBD2 (5 bases). Trimming cost V 1 base and J 5 bases, with 11 bases left between them. There are 14 residues in the CDR3. Germline-derived CDR1 and CDR2 are LNHDA and SQIVND (reference sequence). The CDR3 DNA is TGTGCCAGTAGTATAGGTGGGAGACTGGAGACCCAGTACTTC. Translation gives CASSIGGRLETQYF.

This chain joins TRBV5-4 and TRBJ2-3, with a possible D match to TRBD1 (5 bases). The V gene lost 2 bases and the J gene lost 4 bases, with 17 bases spanning the gap. This CDR3 spans 16 amino acids. Germline V gene data show CDR1 as SGHNT and CDR2 as YYREEE (reference sequence). The DNA of the CDR3 is TGTGCCAGCAGCTTCGCCGCAGGGTCCAGGGCAGATACGCAGTATTTT. Translated, it gives CASSFAAGSRADTQYF.

The rearrangement links TRBV10-3 to TRBJ1-6, with D tentatively TRBD1 (5 bases). Germline assignment: CDR1 ENHRY and CDR2 SYGVKD. V lost 4 bases and J lost 0, with 10 bases in between. CDR3 length equals 16 residues. CDR3 sequence: CAISGLDSSYNSPLHF. CDR3 bases: TGTGCCATCAGTGGTCTAGACAGCTCCTATAATTCACCCCTCCACTTT.

In DNA form, the CDR3 reads TGTGCCAGCAGTTCCCCCGGACTCCCGCGGGAGCCCCAGCATTTT. This gives the protein CASSSPGLPREPQHF. The rearrangement links TRBV28 to TRBJ1-5, with unresolved D. Between the trimmed V and J ends, which lost 4 bases and 8 bases, there was a span of 18 bases. The CDR3 consists of 15 residues. Looked up from germline, CDR1 is MDHEN and CDR2 is SYDVKM.

The chain links TRBV9 to TRBJ1-1, with 9 nucleotides matching TRBD1. CDR3 length equals 14 residues. Germline CDR1 reads SGDLS; CDR2 reads YYNGEE. The ends lost 5 bases at V and 5 bases at J; junction bases unmatched: 7. The CDR3 region is CASSFTGGETEAFF. The CDR3, as DNA: TGTGCCAGCAGTTTTACAGGGGGCGAAACTGAAGCTTTCTTT.

The chain employs TRBV29-1 and TRBJ2-7; 8 bases are a match to TRBD1. Germline assignment: CDR1 SQVTM and CDR2 ANQGSEA. The CDR3 extends over 13 amino acids. The V gene end was trimmed by 5 bases and the J gene end by 6 bases; junction bases not matched to a gene: 9. In DNA, the CDR3 is TGCAGCGTTTTCGACAGGGGATGGAGCGAGCAGTACTTC. Its translation is CSVFDRGWSEQYF.

This chain links TRBV5-1 with TRBJ2-5; weak D call: TRBD2 (6 bases). The V end was cut by 4 bases, the J end by 1 base, with 14 bases between. Germline V CDR1 and CDR2: SGHRS, YFSETQ. The CDR3 is made up of 15 amino acids. In DNA, the CDR3 is TGCGCCAGCAGCAAATCCGGGACTCTCCAAGAGACCCAGTACTTC. It codes for CASSKSGTLQETQYF.

This clone appeared a single time. The rearrangement links TRBV28 to TRBJ1-2, with 7 bases that match TRBD1. The CDR3 has 13 amino acids. The trim removed 6 bases at V and 3 bases at J, leaving 4 bases unmatched. Germline V CDR1 and CDR2: MDHEN, SYDVKM. DNA of the CDR3: TGTGCCAGCAGAGGACAGGTAGACTATGGCTACACCTTC. This encodes CASRGQVDYGYTF.

V is TRBV27 and J is TRBJ1-2; 9 bases align to TRBD1. V trimming: 6 bases; J trimming: 6 bases; junction bases outside the gene matches: 17. Germline CDR1 is MNHEY and CDR2 is SMNVEV (reference sequence). The CDR3 has 17 amino acids. The DNA for the CDR3 is TGTGCCAGCAGAAACCTTCCCCCGACAGGGGGAATGGATGGCTACACCTTC. This codes for CASRNLPPTGGMDGYTF.

The rearrangement joins TRBV28 to TRBJ2-7, with D maybe TRBD2 (6 bases). Trimming left V 5 bases short and J 3 bases short, with 14 bases between. Germline CDR1 and CDR2: MDHEN and SYDVKM. There are 14 residues in the CDR3. The CDR3 nucleotides read TGTGCCAGCAGTCTTTCCGGGACTGACTACGAGCAGTACTTC. As protein: CASSLSGTDYEQYF.